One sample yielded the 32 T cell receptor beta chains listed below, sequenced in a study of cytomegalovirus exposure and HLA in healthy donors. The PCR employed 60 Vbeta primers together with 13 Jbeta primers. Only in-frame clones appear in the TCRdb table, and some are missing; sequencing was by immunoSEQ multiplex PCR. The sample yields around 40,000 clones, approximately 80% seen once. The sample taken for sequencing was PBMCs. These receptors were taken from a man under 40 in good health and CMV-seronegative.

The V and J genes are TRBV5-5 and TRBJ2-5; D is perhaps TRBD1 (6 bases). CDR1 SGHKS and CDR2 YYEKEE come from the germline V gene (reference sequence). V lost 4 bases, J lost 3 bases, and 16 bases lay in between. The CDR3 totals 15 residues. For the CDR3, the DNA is TGTGCCAGCAGCAACATGCTCAGGGGTGAAGAGACCCAGTACTTC. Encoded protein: CASSNMLRGEETQYF. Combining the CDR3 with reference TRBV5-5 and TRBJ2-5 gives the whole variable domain DAGVTQSPTHLIKTRGQQVTLRCSPISGHKSVSWYQQVLGQGPQFIFQYYEKEERGRGNFPDRFSARQFPNYSSELNVNALLLGDSALYLCASSNMLRGEETQYFGPGTRLLVL.

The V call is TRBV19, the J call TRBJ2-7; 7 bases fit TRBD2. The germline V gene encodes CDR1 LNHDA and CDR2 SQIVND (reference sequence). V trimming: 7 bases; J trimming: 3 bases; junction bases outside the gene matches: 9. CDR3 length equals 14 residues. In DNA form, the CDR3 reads TGTGCCAGTAATCGTGCCCTAGCGGACTACGAGCAGTACTTC. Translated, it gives CASNRALADYEQYF.

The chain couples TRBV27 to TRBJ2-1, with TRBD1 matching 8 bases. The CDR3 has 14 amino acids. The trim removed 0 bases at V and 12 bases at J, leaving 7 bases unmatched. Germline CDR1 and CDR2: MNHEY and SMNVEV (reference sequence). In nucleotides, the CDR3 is TGTGCCAGCAGTTTATCGGCAGGGGGCCTTGGGCAGTTCTTC. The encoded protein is CASSLSAGGLGQFF.

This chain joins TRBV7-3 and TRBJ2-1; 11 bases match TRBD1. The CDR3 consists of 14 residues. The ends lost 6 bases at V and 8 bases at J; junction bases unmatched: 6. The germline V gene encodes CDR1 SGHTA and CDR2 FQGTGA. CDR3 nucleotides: TGTGCCAGCAGTTGGACAGGGGGCCGGTATGAGCAGTTCTTC. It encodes CASSWTGGRYEQFF.

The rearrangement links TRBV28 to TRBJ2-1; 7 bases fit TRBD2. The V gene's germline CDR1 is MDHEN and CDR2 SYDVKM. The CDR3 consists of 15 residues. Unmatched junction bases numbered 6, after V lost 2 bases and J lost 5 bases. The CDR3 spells CASSLAGEYNNEQFF. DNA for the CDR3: TGTGCCAGCAGTTTAGCGGGAGAGTATAACAATGAGCAGTTCTTC.

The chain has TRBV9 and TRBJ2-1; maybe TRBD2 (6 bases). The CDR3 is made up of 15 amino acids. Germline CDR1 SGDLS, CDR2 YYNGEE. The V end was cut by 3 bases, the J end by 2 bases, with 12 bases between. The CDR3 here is CASSARDSPYNEQFF. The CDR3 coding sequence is TGTGCCAGCAGCGCCCGGGACTCGCCCTACAATGAGCAGTTCTTC.

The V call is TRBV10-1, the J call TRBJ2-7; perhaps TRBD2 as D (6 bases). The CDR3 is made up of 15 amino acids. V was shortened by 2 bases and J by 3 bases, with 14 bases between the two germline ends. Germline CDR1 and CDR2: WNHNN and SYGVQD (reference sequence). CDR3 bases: TGCGCCAGCAGTGAGGAGATGCGGGGCCACTACGAGCAGTACTTC. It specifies CASSEEMRGHYEQYF.

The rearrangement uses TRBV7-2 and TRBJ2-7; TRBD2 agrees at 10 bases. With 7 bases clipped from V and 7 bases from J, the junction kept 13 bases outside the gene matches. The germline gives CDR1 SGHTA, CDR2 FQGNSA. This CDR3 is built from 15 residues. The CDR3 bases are TGTGCCAGCATCTTTACTAGCGGGAATAGCGGGGAGCAGTACTTC. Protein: CASIFTSGNSGEQYF.

CDR3 in DNA: TGTGCCAGCAGCTTCACGACAGGGGTCCAAGAGACCCAGTACTTC. It encodes CASSFTTGVQETQYF. The rearrangement links TRBV7-7 to TRBJ2-5; the match to TRBD1 covers 8 bases. The CDR3 loop spans 15 amino acids. CDR1 SSHAT and CDR2 FNYEAQ come from the germline V gene (reference sequence). Trimming took 3 bases from V and 1 from J; bases not matched to a gene: 4.

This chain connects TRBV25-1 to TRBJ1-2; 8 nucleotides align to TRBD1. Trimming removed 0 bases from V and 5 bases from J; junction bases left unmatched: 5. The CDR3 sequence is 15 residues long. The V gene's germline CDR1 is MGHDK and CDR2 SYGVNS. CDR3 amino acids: CASSEYQGTGYGYTF. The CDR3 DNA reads TGTGCCAGCAGTGAATATCAGGGGACAGGATATGGCTACACCTTC.

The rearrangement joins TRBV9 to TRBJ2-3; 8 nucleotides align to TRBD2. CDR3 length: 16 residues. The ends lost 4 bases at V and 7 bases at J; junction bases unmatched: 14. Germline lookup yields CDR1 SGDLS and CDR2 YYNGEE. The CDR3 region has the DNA TGTGCCAGCAGCAGAATAGCGGGAATCTCTTTGAATACGCAGTATTTT. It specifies CASSRIAGISLNTQYF.

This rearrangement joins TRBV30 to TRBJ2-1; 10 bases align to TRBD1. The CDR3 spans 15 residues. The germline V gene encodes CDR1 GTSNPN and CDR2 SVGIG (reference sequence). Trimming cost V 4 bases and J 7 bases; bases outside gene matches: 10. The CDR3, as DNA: TGTGCCTGGACTCTCGACAGGGGGCTTTTGAATGAGCAGTTCTTC. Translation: CAWTLDRGLLNEQFF.

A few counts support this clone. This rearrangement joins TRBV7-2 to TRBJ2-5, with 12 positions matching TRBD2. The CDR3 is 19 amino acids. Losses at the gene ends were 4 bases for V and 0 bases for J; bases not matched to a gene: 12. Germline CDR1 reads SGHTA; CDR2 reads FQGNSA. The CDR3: CASSSPRLAGATYQETQYF. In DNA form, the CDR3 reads TGTGCCAGCAGCTCGCCCAGACTAGCGGGGGCCACTTACCAAGAGACCCAGTACTTC.

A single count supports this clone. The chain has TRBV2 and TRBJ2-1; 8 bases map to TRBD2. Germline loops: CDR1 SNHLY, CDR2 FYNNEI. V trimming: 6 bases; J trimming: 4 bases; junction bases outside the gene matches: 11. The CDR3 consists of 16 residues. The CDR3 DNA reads TGTGCCAGCAGGGCACATAGCGGGAAGATATACAATGAGCAGTTCTTC. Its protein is CASRAHSGKIYNEQFF.

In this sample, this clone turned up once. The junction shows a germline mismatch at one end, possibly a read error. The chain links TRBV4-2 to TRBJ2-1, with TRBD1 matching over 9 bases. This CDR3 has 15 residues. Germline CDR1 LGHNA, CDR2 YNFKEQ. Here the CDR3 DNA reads TGTGCCAGCAGCCAAGAAGGGACAGGGTACAATGGGCAGTTCTTC. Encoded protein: CASSQEGTGYNGQFF.

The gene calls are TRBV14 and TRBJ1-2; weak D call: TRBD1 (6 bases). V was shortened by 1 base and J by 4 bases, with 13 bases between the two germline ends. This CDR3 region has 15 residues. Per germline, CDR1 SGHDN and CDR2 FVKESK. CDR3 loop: CASSQGTDRPYGYTF. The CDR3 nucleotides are TGTGCCAGCAGCCAAGGAACCGACAGGCCCTATGGCTACACCTTC. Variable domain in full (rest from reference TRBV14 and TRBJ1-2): EAGVTQFPSHSVIEKGQTVTLRCDPISGHDNLYWYRRVMGKEIKFLLHFVKESKQDESGMPNNRFLAERTGGTYSTLKVQPAELEDSGVYFCASSQGTDRPYGYTFGSGTRLTVV.

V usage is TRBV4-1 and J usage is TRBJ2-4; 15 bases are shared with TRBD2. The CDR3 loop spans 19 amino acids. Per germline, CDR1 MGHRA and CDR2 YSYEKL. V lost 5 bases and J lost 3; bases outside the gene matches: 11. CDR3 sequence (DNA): TGCGCCAGCAGCTCAGGCCACGGACTAGCGGGAGGGGTCAAAAACATTCAGTACTTC. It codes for CASSSGHGLAGGVKNIQYF.

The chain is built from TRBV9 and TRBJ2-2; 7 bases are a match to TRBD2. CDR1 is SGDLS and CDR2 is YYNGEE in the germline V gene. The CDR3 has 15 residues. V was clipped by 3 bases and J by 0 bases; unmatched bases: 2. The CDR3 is CASSAGTTNTGELFF. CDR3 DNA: TGTGCCAGCAGCGCGGGGACTACGAACACCGGGGAGCTGTTTTTT.

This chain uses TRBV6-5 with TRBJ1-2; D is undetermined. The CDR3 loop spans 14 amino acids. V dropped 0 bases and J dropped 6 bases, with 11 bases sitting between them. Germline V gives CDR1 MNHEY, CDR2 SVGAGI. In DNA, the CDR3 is TGTGCCAGCAGTTACTCGGAGGGCACAAATGGCTACACCTTC. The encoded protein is CASSYSEGTNGYTF.

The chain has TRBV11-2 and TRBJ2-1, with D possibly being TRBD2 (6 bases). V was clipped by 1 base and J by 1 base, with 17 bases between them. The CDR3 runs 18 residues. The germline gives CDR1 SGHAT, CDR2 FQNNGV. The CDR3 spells CASSLGAGPLPSYNEQFF. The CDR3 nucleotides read TGTGCCAGCAGCTTAGGGGCGGGGCCGCTTCCTTCCTACAATGAGCAGTTCTTC.

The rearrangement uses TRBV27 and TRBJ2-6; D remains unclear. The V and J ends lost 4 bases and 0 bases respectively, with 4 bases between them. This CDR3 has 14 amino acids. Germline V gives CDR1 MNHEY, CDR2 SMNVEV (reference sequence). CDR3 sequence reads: CASSWSSGANVLTF. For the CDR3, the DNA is TGTGCCAGCAGTTGGAGCTCTGGGGCCAACGTCCTGACTTTC.

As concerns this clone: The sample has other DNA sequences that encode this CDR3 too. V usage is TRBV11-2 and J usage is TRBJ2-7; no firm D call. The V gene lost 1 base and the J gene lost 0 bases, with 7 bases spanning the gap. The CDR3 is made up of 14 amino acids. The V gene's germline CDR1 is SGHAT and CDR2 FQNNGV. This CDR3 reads CASSLVGDSYEQYF. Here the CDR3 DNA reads TGTGCCAGCAGCTTAGTCGGAGACTCCTACGAGCAGTACTTC.

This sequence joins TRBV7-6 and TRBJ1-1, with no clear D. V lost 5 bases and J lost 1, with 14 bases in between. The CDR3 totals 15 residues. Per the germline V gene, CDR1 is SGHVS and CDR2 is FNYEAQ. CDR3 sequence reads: CASSPQARENTEAFF. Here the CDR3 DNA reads TGTGCCAGCAGCCCCCAGGCGAGGGAGAACACTGAAGCTTTCTTT.

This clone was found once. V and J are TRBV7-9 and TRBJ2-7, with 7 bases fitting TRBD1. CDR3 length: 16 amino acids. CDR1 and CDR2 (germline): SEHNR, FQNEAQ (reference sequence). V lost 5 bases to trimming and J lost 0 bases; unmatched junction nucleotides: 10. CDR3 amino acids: CASSQNRGESSYEQYF. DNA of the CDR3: TGTGCCAGCAGCCAAAACAGGGGAGAGAGCTCCTACGAGCAGTACTTC.

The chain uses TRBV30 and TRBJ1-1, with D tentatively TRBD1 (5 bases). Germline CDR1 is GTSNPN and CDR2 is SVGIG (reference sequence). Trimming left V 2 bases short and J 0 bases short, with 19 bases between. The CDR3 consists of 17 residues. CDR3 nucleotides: TGTGCCTGGAGTCCCACGCATGCAAGGACATTGAACACTGAAGCTTTCTTT. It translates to CAWSPTHARTLNTEAFF.

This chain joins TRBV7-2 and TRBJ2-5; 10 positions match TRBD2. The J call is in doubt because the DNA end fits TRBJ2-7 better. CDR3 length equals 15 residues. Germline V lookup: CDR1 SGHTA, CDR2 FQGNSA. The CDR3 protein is CASSLVGSGGYEQYF. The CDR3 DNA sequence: TGTGCCAGCAGCTTAGTGGGTAGCGGGGGGTACGAGCAGTACTTC.

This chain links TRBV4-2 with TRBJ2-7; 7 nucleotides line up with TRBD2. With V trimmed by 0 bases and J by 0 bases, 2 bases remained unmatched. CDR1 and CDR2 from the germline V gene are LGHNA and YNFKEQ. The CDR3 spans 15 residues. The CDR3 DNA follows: TGTGCCAGCAGCCAAGATGGCGGGAGCTCCTACGAGCAGTACTTC. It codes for CASSQDGGSSYEQYF.

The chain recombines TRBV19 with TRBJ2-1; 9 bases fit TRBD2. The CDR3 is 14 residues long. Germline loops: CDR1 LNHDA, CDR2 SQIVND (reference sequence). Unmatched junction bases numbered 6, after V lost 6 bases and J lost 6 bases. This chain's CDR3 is CASRDLAGSNEQFF. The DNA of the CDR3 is TGTGCCAGTAGAGATCTAGCGGGATCCAATGAGCAGTTCTTC.

CDR3 in amino acids: CASRNRVDTEAFF. DNA of the CDR3: TGTGCCAGCCGAAATCGGGTAGACACTGAAGCTTTCTTT. This chain connects TRBV7-2 to TRBJ1-1, with D unclear. Germline V gives CDR1 SGHTA, CDR2 FQGNSA. V was pared by 8 bases and J by 3 bases, with 13 bases between. The CDR3 totals 13 residues.

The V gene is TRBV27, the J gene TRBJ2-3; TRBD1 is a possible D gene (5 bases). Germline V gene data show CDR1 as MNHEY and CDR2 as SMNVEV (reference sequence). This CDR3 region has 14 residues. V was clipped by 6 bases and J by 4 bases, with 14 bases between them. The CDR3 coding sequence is TGTGCCAGCAGCTTGCAGGGTGCGTCAGATACGCAGTATTTT. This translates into CASSLQGASDTQYF.

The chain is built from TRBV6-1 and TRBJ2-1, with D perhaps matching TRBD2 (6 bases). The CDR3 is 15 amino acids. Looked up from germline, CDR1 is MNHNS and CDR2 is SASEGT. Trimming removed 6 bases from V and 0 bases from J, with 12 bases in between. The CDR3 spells CASRVAVSSYNEQFF. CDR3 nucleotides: TGTGCCAGCAGAGTAGCGGTGAGCTCCTACAATGAGCAGTTCTTC.

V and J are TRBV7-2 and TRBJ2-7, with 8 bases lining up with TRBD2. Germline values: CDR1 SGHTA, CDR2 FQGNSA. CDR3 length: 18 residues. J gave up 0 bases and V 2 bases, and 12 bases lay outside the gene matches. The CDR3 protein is CASSLLLSPSGSSYEQYF. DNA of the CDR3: TGTGCCAGCAGCTTACTACTTAGCCCCAGCGGGAGCTCCTACGAGCAGTACTTC.